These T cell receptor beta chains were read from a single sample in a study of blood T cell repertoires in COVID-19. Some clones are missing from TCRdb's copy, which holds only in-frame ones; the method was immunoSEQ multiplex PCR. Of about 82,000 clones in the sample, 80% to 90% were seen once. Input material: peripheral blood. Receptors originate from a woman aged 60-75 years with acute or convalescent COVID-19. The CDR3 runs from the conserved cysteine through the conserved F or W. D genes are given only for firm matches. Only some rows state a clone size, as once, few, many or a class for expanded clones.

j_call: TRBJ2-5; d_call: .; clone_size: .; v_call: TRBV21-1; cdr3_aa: CASGGPGPIVGGGGETQYF; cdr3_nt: TGTGCCAGCGGTGGACCGGGACCAATAGTCGGCGGGGGGGGTGAGACCCAGTACTTC
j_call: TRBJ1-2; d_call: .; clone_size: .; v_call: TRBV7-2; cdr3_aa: CASSLDGMGGYGYTF; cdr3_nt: TGTGCCAGCAGCTTAGACGGTATGGGAGGATATGGCTACACCTTC
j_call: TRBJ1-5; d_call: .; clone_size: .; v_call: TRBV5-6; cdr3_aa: CASSLDRDQPQHF; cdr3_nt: TGTGCCAGCAGCTTGGACAGAGATCAGCCCCAGCATTTT
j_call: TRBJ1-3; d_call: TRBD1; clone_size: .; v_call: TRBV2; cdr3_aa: CASSVDRGTGNTIYF; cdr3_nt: TGTGCCAGCAGTGTTGACAGGGGAACAGGAAACACCATATATTTT
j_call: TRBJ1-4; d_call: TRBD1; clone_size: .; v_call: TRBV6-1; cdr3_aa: CASSEAPGQGIEKLFF; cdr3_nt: TGTGCCAGCAGTGAAGCTCCGGGACAGGGAATTGAAAAACTGTTTTTT
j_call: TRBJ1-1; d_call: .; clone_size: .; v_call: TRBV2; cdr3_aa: CASSAHGRDTEAFF; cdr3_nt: TGTGCCAGCAGTGCTCACGGGAGGGACACTGAAGCTTTCTTT
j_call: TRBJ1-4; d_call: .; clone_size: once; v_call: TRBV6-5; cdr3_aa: CATQWSGVGEKLFF; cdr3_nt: TGTGCCACACAGTGGTCAGGGGTTGGTGAAAAACTGTTTTTT
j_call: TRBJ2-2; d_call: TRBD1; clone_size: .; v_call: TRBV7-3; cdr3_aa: CASSLGRGPPLTGELFF; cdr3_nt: TGTGCCAGCAGCTTAGGCAGGGGGCCCCCGCTCACCGGGGAGCTGTTTTTT
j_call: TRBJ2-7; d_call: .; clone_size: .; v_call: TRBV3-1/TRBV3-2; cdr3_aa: CASIETGEQYF; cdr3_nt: TGTGCCAGCATCGAAACGGGGGAGCAGTACTTC
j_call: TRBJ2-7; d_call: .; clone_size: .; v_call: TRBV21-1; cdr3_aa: CASSNRTGGSYEQYF; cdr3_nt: TGTGCCAGCAGCAACAGAACAGGGGGCTCCTACGAGCAGTACTTC
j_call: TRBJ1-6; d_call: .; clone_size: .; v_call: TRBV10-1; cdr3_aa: CATTGLSDSPLHF; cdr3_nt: TGCGCCACTACAGGGTTATCGGATTCACCCCTCCACTTT
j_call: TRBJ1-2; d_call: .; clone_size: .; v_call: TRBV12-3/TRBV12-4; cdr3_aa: CASSLAQGYGYTF; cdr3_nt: TGTGCCAGCAGTTTAGCGCAGGGCTATGGCTACACCTTC
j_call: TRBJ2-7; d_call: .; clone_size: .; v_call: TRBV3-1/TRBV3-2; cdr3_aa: CASSQGGTYEQYF; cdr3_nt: TGTGCCAGCAGCCAAGGCGGAACCTACGAGCAGTACTTC
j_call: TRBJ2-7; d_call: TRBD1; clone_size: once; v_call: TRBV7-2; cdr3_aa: CASSRDHRQGEQYF; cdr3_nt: TGTGCCAGCAGCCGGGACCACAGACAGGGCGAGCAGTACTTC
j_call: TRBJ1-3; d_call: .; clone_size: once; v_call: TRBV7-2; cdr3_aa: CASSLQGSGNTIYF; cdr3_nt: TGTGCCAGCAGCTTACAGGGATCAGGAAACACCATATATTTT
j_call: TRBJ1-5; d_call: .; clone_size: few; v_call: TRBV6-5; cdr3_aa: CASTRRLSANQPQHF; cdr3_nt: TGTGCCAGCACCCGGAGACTGTCGGCCAATCAGCCCCAGCATTTT
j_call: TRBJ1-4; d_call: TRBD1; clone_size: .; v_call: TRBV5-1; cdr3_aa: CASSLPGQVGEKLFF; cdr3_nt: TGCGCCAGCAGCCTCCCGGGACAGGTTGGGGAAAAACTGTTTTTT
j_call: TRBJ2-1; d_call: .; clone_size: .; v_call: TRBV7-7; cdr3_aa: CASSLGFLDNEQFF; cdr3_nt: TGTGCTAGCAGCTTAGGATTCCTAGACAATGAGCAGTTCTTC
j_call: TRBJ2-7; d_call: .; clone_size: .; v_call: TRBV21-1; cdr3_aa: CASSNSLYEQYF; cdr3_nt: TGTGCCAGCAGCAACTCCTTATACGAGCAGTACTTC
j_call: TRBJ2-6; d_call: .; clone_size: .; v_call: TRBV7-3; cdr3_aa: CASSSFSGANVLTF; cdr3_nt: TGTGCCAGCAGCTCCTTCTCTGGGGCCAACGTCCTGACTTTC
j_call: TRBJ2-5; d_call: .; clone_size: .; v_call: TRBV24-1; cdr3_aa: CATSEVAEETQYF; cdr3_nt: TGTGCCACCAGTGAAGTAGCGGAAGAGACCCAGTACTTC
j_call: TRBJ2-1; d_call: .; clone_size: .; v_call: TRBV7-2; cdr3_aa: CASSFPLGVSYNEQFF; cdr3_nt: TGTGCCAGCAGCTTTCCGTTGGGAGTCTCCTACAATGAGCAGTTCTTC
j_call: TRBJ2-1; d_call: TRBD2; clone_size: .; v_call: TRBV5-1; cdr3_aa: CASSLLAGGPLVNEQFF; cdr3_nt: TGCGCCAGCAGCTTGCTAGCGGGAGGACCTCTGGTTAATGAGCAGTTCTTC
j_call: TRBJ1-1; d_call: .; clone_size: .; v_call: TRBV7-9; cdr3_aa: CASSLGRPALNTEAFF; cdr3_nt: TGTGCCAGCAGCTTAGGGCGGCCAGCCTTGAACACTGAAGCTTTCTTT